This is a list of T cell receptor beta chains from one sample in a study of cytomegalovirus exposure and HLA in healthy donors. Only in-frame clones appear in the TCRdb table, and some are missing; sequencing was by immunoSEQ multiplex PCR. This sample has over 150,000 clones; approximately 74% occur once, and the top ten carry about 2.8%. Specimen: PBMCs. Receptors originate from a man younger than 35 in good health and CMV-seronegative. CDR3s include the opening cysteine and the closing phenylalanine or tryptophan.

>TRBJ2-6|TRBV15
CATSRDRGAGANVLTF
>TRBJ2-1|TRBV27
CANPTGGDGNEQFF
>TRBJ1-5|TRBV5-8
CASSLRQGNQPQHF
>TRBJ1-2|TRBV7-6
CASSLGWGPDGYTF
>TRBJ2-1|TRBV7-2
CASSPGAPSYNEQFF
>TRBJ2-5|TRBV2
CASTLAGGVQETQYF
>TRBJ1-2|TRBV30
CAWREETPSYNYGYTF
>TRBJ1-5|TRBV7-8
CASSSRTVTENQPQHF
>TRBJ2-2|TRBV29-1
CSVGGTNTGELFF
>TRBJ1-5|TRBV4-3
CASSQDTDRSRQPQHF
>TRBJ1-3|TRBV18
CASSPPGTGDGNTIYF
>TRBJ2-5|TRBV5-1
CASSPGVDIWSQETQYF
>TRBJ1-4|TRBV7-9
CASSFNFGGAEKLFF
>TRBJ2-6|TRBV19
CASSITGVGANGLTF
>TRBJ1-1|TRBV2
CASTGTGKRITEAFF
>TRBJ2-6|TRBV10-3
CATLVGAGGVSGANVLTF
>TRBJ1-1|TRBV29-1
CSVRGWDSQTFF
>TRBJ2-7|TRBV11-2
CASSLGGRGDEQYF
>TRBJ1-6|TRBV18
CASSPGGEYNSPLHF
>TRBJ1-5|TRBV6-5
CASRPTGRLQPQHF
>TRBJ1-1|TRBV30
CAWSWGGNTEAFF
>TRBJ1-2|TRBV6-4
CASSDPGQGNYGYTF
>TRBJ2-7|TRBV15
CATSPRTGSSYEQYF
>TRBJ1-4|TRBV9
CASSVEGLTNEKLFF
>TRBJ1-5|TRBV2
CASRGTGSAHEAVPQHF
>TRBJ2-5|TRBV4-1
CASSQDTLAGGREETQYF
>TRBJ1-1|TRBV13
CASSLRREEAFF
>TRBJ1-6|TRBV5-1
CASSLYTRGIDNSPLHF
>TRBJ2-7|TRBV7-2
CASSFRGGPSYEQYF
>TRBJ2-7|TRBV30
CAWNGGQGPYEQYF
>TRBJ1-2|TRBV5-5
CASSSNSGSQIYGYTF
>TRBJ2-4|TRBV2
CASIYLGSQYF
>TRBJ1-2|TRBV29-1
CSADRQSGYTF
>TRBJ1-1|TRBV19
CASSIRGGNTEAFF
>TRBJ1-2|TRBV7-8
CASSLVIRDRGRANYGYTF
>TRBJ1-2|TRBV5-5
CASSHGAGVSGYTF
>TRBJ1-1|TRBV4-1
CASSPRTGHTEAFF
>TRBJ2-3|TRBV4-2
CASSQDRGSGTDTQYF
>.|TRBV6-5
CASSFGQHYEQYF
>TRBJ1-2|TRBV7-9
CASSPLAGEGYTF
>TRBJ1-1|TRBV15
CATSPGGLNTEAFF